Listed below are T cell receptor beta chains from one sample, sequenced in a study of cytomegalovirus exposure and HLA in healthy donors. Clones were sequenced by immunoSEQ multiplex PCR, and TCRdb holds only the in-frame ones, with some missing. The repertoire table contains roughly 82,000 clones. Sequencing was performed on PBMCs. The receptors originated from a woman aged 60 to 75 in good health and CMV-seronegative. CDR3s include the opening cysteine and the closing phenylalanine or tryptophan.

v_gene: TRBV14; CDR3aa: CASSVQTGGGYEQYF
v_gene: TRBV10-2; CDR3aa: CASSGLARNEQFF
v_gene: TRBV6-5; CDR3aa: CASMAGGGREAFF
v_gene: TRBV18; CDR3aa: CASSPNLAGKAGELFF
v_gene: TRBV6-6; CDR3aa: CASRPLAGIGDEQFF
v_gene: TRBV7-8; CDR3aa: CASSPTVDEQYF
v_gene: TRBV28; CDR3aa: CASRDSSLFTEAFF
v_gene: TRBV28; CDR3aa: CASRETSGRGYEQYF
v_gene: TRBV7-7; CDR3aa: CASSLDREETQYF
v_gene: TRBV2; CDR3aa: CASTPDREGSPLHF
v_gene: TRBV30; CDR3aa: CAWSVLTSGSGNTQYF
v_gene: TRBV28; CDR3aa: CASSFGDRVVYEQYF
v_gene: TRBV29-1; CDR3aa: CSVEGREGRSNEQYF
v_gene: TRBV11-2; CDR3aa: CASSGPELAGESSSGELFF
v_gene: TRBV11-3; CDR3aa: CASSLSDTQYF
v_gene: TRBV6-5; CDR3aa: CASRWTGGTEAFF
v_gene: TRBV27; CDR3aa: CASSFRGLAGNEQFF
v_gene: TRBV21-1; CDR3aa: CASSRMGQGGYMNTEAFF
v_gene: TRBV9; CDR3aa: CASSVEGVPTGTMNTEAFF
v_gene: TRBV19; CDR3aa: CASNRESMSPLHF
v_gene: TRBV18; CDR3aa: CASSPGQETYGYTF
v_gene: TRBV6-6; CDR3aa: CASSPKGAAYNEQFF
v_gene: TRBV18; CDR3aa: CASSPQTSGLFYNEQFF
v_gene: TRBV11-2; CDR3aa: CASSLGGVSQETQYF
v_gene: TRBV6-4; CDR3aa: CASSPGGNQPQHF
v_gene: TRBV6-1; CDR3aa: CASSEALGGLTSPMNTEAFF
v_gene: TRBV18; CDR3aa: CASSPGEVNYEQYF
v_gene: TRBV6-4; CDR3aa: CASNSANTEAFF
v_gene: TRBV11-1; CDR3aa: CASSDRDKSSYEQYF
v_gene: TRBV18; CDR3aa: CASSPQTSTDTQYF
v_gene: TRBV27; CDR3aa: CASSLGGTSGIGWETQYF
v_gene: TRBV28; CDR3aa: CASSWTSVTDTQYF
v_gene: TRBV19; CDR3aa: CASSKIHRDGELFF
v_gene: TRBV7-8; CDR3aa: CASNERSMVYEQYF
v_gene: TRBV2; CDR3aa: CASSDPLPYEQYF
v_gene: TRBV11-2; CDR3aa: CASSPPPRLTSPNEQYF
v_gene: TRBV6-5; CDR3aa: CASSYSASGESYEQYF
v_gene: TRBV14; CDR3aa: CASSETSYHEQFF
v_gene: TRBV6-5; CDR3aa: CASSGTTDTQYF
v_gene: TRBV7-9; CDR3aa: CASSLLGEKLFF
v_gene: TRBV7-9; CDR3aa: CASRFVGIDEAFF
v_gene: TRBV19; CDR3aa: CASSPGAGEYNEQFF
v_gene: TRBV7-3; CDR3aa: CTSSSQGSDYGYTF
v_gene: TRBV5-1; CDR3aa: CASRGGTGNTGELFF
v_gene: TRBV18; CDR3aa: CASAREGIRNTEAFF
v_gene: TRBV15; CDR3aa: CATSFPGTTYEQYF
v_gene: TRBV29-1; CDR3aa: CSVARQGPDNEQYF
v_gene: TRBV7-9; CDR3aa: CASSFRGTGELFF
v_gene: TRBV13; CDR3aa: CASSGGPAVYSTEAFF
v_gene: TRBV2; CDR3aa: CATAGVDQPQHF
v_gene: TRBV9; CDR3aa: CASSDGQGETQYF
v_gene: TRBV7-3; CDR3aa: CASSLTRTADEQYF
v_gene: TRBV5-1; CDR3aa: CASSTGTGSREQYF
v_gene: TRBV9; CDR3aa: CASSPVAGGLGNEQFF
v_gene: TRBV6-1; CDR3aa: CASSLGQGRNQPQHF
v_gene: TRBV5-1; CDR3aa: CASSQQGVRETQYF
v_gene: TRBV19; CDR3aa: CASRETDRPNYGYTF
v_gene: TRBV18; CDR3aa: CASSPGSQSSYNEQFF
v_gene: TRBV5-1; CDR3aa: CASSWSVKQGNEQFF
v_gene: TRBV4-2; CDR3aa: CASSQDGTTLGGQFF